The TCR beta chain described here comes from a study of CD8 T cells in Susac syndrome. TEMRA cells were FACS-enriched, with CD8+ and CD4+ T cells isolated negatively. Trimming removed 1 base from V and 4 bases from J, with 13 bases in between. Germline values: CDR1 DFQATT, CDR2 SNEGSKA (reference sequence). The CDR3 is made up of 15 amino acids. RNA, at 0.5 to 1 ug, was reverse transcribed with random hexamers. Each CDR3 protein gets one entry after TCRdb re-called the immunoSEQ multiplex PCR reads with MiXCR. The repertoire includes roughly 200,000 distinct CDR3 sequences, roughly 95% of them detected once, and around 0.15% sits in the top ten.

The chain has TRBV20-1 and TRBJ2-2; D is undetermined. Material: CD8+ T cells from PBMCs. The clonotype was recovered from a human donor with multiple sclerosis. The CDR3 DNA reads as TGCAGTGCTAGAGCCGTGGGGTGGGTCACCGGGGAGCTGTTTTTT. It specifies CSARAVGWVTGELFF.